This T cell receptor beta chain was identified during a study of blood T cell repertoires in COVID-19. Authors' methods: Estimation of nucleated cell counts relied on the amplification of reference gene primers. Repertoires were generated with immunoSEQ multiplex PCR, while TCRdb's copy carries only in-frame clones and drops some. D and trimming were read from the DNA, whereas the V and J calls and clone size are those reported in that table. This sample has roughly 400,000 clones, with over 75% found just once. This clone occurred once. Per the germline V gene, CDR1 is SQVTM and CDR2 is ANQGSEA. V trimming: 7 bases; J trimming: 10 bases; junction bases outside the gene matches: 13. The CDR3 runs 14 residues. Cohort placement rested on clinical history that participants reported themselves. For recovered donors of Cohort 3, there were two negative PCRs, clearance, or symptom resolution.

Sample: PBMCs or T cells enriched from blood (not recorded which). The chain employs TRBV29-1 and TRBJ2-1, with 10 bases lining up with TRBD2. This TCR was sampled from a man aged 25-45 years who had recovered from COVID-19. This chain's CDR3 is CSGVLAGTIIEQFF. DNA of the CDR3: TGCAGCGGAGTACTAGCGGGGACAATTATAGAGCAGTTCTTC.